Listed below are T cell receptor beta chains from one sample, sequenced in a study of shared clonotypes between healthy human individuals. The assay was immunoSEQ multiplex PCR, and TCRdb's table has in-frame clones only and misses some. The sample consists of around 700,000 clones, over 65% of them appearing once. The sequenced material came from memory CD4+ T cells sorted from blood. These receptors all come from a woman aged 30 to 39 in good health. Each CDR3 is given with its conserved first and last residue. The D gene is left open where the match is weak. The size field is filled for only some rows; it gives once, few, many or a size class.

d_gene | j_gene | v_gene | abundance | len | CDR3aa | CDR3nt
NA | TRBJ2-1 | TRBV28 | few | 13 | CASRMDNHNEQFF | TGTGCCAGCAGAATGGACAATCACAATGAGCAGTTCTTC
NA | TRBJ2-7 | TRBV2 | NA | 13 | CASSGPMAYEQYF | TGTGCCAGCAGTGGGCCCATGGCCTACGAGCAGTACTTC
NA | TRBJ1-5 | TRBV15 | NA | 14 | CATSREGSNQPQHF | TGTGCCACCAGCAGAGAAGGCAGCAATCAGCCCCAGCATTTT
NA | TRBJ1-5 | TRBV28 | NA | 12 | CATRDPNQPQHF | TGTGCCACCCGGGACCCCAATCAGCCCCAGCATTTT
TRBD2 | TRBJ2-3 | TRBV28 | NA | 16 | CASSSLGGRPRDTQYF | TGTGCCAGCAGTTCCCTTGGCGGGAGGCCCCGGGATACGCAGTATTTT
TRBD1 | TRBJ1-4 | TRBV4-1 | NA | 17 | CASSQPDRGATNEKLFF | TGCGCCAGCAGCCAGCCGGACAGGGGGGCAACTAATGAAAAACTGTTTTTT
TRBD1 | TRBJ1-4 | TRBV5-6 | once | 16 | CASSLSKGAGNEKLFF | TGTGCCAGCAGCTTGAGTAAGGGGGCGGGTAATGAAAAACTGTTTTTT
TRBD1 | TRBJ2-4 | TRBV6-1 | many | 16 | CASSEKTGWGENIQYF | TGTGCCAGCAGTGAAAAGACAGGGTGGGGTGAAAACATTCAGTACTTC
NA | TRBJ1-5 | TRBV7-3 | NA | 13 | CASSSGPNQPQHF | TGTGCCAGCAGCTCCGGGCCCAATCAGCCCCAGCATTTT
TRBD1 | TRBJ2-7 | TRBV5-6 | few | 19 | CASSLSPKNNRGRLYEQYF | TGTGCCAGCAGCTTGTCCCCTAAGAACAACAGGGGTCGCCTCTACGAGCAGTACTTC
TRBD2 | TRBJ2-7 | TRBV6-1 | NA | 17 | CASSEGVGTSGPYEQYF | TGTGCCAGCAGTGAAGGGGTGGGGACTAGCGGACCTTATGAGCAGTACTTC
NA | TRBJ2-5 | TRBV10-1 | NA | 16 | CASSEGTGHVQETQYF | TGCGCCAGCAGTGAAGGGACGGGGCACGTCCAAGAGACCCAGTACTTC
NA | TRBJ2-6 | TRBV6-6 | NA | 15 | CASSYQGSGANVLTF | TGTGCCAGCAGTTATCAGGGCTCTGGGGCCAACGTCCTGACTTTC
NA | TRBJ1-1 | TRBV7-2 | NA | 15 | CASSFGTHWGTEAFF | TGTGCCAGCAGCTTTGGGACCCATTGGGGCACTGAAGCTTTCTTT
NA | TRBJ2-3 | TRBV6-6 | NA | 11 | CASRRGDTQYF | TGTGCCAGCAGAAGGGGAGATACGCAGTATTTT
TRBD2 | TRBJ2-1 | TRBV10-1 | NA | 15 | CASSETSGRVHEQFF | TGCGCCAGCAGTGAGACTAGCGGGAGAGTACATGAGCAGTTCTTC
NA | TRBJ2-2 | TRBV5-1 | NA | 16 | CASSLGVYSNTGELFF | TGCGCCAGCAGCTTGGGAGTCTACTCGAACACCGGGGAGCTGTTTTTT
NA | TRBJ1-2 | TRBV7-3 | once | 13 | CASSAQGNYGYTF | TGTGCCAGCAGCGCCCAGGGTAACTATGGCTACACCTTC
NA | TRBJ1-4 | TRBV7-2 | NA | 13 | CASSSYYNEKLFF | TGTGCCAGCAGCTCATACTATAATGAAAAACTGTTTTTT
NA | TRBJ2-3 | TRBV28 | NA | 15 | CASKGAVPRADTQYF | TGTGCCAGCAAAGGGGCTGTCCCCCGTGCAGATACGCAGTATTTT
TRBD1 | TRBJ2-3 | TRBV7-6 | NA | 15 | CASSLGGTGADTQYF | TGTGCCAGCAGCCTCGGAGGGACAGGGGCTGATACGCAGTATTTT
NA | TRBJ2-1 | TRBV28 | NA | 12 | CASLTVGNEQFF | TGTGCCAGCCTCACTGTGGGAAATGAGCAGTTCTTC
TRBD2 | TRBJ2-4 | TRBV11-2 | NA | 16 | CASSSGGLAGKNIQYF | TGTGCCAGCAGCTCCGGAGGGCTAGCGGGCAAAAACATTCAGTACTTC
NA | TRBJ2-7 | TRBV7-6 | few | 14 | CASSLAPGPYEQYF | TGTGCCAGCAGCTTGGCCCCAGGACCCTACGAGCAGTACTTC
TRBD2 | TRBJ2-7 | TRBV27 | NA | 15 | CASSRSGLASYEQYF | TGTGCCAGCAGTAGGTCGGGACTAGCGTCTTACGAGCAGTACTTC
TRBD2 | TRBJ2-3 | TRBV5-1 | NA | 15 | CASSFSGSVADTQYF | TGCGCCAGCAGCTTTAGCGGGAGTGTTGCAGATACGCAGTATTTT
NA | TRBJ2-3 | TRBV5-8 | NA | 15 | CASSLAGSQLDTQYF | TGTGCCAGCAGCTTGGCCGGTTCCCAACTAGATACGCAGTATTTT
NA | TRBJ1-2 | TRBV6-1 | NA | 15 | CASSEFRHSNYGYTF | TGTGCCAGCAGTGAATTCCGACACTCTAACTATGGCTACACCTTC
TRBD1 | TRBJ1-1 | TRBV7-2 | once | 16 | CASSRQGSALNTEAFF | TGTGCCAGCAGCCGACAGGGATCGGCGCTGAACACTGAAGCTTTCTTT
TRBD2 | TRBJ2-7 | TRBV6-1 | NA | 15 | CASTDGGAGDYEQYF | TGTGCCAGCACTGACGGTGGAGCGGGGGACTACGAGCAGTACTTC
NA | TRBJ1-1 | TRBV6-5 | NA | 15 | CASSYSPGAGSLAFF | TGTGCCAGCAGTTACTCGCCAGGGGCCGGTTCTTTAGCTTTCTTT
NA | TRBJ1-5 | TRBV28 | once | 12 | CASTKSRQPQHF | TGTGCCAGCACTAAGTCCCGGCAGCCCCAGCATTTT
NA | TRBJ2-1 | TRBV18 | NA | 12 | CASSPRRNEQFF | TGTGCCAGCTCCCCCCGGAGGAATGAGCAGTTCTTC
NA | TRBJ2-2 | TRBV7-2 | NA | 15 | CASSRKLAIPGELFF | TGTGCCAGCAGCCGAAAACTAGCTATCCCCGGGGAGCTGTTTTTT
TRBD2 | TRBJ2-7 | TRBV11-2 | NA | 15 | CASSPGGREPYEQYF | TGTGCCAGCAGCCCGGGGGGGCGGGAGCCCTACGAGCAGTACTTC
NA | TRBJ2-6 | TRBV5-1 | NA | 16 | CASSSGGWRGANVLTF | TGCGCCAGCAGCTCCGGGGGCTGGCGGGGGGCCAACGTCCTGACTTTC